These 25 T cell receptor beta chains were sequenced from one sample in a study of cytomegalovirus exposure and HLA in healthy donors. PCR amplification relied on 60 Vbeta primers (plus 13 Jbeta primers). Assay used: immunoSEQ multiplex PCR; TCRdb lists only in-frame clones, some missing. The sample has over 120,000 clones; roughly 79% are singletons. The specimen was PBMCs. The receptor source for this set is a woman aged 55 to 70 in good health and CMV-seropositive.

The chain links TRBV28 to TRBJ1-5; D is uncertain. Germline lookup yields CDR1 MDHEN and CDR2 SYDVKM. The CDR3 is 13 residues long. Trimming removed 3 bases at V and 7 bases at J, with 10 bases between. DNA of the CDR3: TGTGCCAGCAGTTTCCCAGGTATCCAGCCCCAGCATTTT. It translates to CASSFPGIQPQHF.

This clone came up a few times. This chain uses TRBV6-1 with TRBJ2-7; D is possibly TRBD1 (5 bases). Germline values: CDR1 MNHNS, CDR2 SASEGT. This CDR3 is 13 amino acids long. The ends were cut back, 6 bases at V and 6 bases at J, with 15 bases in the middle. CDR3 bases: TGTGCCAGCAGGGGCATGACAGTTGGCGAGCAGTACTTC. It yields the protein CASRGMTVGEQYF.

The CDR3 region has the DNA TGTGCCAGCAGTCTGACTTTAGCGGGACCGTCCTACAATGAGCAGTTCTTC. Residues: CASSLTLAGPSYNEQFF. The chain recombines TRBV7-9 with TRBJ2-1; 8 positions agree with TRBD2. CDR1 is SEHNR, CDR2 FQNEAQ, per germline (reference sequence). CDR3 length: 17 residues. V shed 6 bases and J 1 base; nucleotides not matched to a gene: 11.

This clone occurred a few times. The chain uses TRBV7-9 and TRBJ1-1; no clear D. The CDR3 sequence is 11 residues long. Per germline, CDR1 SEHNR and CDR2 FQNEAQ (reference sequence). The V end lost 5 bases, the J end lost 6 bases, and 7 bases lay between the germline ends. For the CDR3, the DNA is TGTGCCAGCAGCCACAGTGCTGAAGCTTTCTTT. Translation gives CASSHSAEAFF.

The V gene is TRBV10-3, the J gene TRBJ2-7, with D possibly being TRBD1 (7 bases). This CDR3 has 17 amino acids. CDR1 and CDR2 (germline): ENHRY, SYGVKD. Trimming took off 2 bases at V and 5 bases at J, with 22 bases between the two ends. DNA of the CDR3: TGTGCCATCAGTGAGCCGGTAGGAGGGGGCGCCGGGGACGAGCAGTACTTC. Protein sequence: CAISEPVGGGAGDEQYF.

Here the CDR3 DNA reads TGTGCCAGTGGGAGTTTCGCGGGGGTCAGCACAGATACGCAGTATTTT. It codes for CASGSFAGVSTDTQYF. V gene TRBV19 combines with J gene TRBJ2-3; 7 bases map to TRBD2. CDR1 LNHDA and CDR2 SQIVND come from the germline V gene (reference sequence). Germline trimming cut 8 bases from V and 0 bases from J; bases unmatched to any gene: 11. This CDR3 spans 16 amino acids.

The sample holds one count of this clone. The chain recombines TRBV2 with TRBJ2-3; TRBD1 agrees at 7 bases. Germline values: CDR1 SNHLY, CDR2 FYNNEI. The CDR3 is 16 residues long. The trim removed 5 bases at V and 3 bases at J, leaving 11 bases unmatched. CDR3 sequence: CASSYDYRGVTDTQYF. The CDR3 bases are TGTGCCAGCAGTTACGATTACAGGGGTGTGACAGATACGCAGTATTTT.

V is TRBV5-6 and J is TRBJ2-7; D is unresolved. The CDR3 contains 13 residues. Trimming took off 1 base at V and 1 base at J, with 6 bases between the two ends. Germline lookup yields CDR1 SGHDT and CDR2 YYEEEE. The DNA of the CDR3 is TGTGCCAGCAGCTTGCGAGCGTCCTACGAGCAGTACTTC. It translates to CASSLRASYEQYF. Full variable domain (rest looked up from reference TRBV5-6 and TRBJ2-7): DAGVTQSPTHLIKTRGQQVTLRCSPKSGHDTVSWYQQALGQGPQFIFQYYEEEERQRGNFPDRFSGHQFPNYSSELNVNALLLGDSALYLCASSLRASYEQYFGPGTRLTVT.

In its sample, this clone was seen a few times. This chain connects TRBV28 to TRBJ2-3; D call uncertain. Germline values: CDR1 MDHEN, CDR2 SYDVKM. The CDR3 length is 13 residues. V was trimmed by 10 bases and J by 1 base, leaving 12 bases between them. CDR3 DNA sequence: TGTGCCACCACCGGGTCTCGCACAGATACGCAGTATTTT. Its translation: CATTGSRTDTQYF.

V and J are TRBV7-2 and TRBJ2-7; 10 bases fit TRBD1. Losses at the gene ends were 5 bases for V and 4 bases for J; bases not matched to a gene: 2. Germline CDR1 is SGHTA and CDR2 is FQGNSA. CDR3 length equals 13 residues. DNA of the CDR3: TGTGCCAGCAGCGACAGGGGGCTGTACGAGCAGTACTTC. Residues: CASSDRGLYEQYF.

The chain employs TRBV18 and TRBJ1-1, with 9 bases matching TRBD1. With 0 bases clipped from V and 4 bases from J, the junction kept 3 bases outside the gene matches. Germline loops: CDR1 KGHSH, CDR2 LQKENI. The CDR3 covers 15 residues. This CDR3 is CASSPPEGQGTEAFF. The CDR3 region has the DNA TGTGCCAGCTCACCACCGGAGGGACAGGGCACTGAAGCTTTCTTT.

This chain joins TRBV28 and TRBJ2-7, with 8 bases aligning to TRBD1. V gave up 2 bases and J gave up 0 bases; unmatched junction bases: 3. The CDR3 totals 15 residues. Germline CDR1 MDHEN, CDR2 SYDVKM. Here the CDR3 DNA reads TGTGCCAGCAGTTTAGGGGGGACAGGCTCCTACGAGCAGTACTTC. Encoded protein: CASSLGGTGSYEQYF.

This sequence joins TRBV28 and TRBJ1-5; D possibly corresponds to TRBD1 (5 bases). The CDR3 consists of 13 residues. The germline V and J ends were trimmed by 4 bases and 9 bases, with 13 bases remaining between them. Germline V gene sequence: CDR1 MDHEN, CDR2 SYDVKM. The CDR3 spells CASSYGREPPQHF. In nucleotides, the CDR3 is TGTGCCAGCAGTTACGGCAGGGAACCGCCCCAGCATTTT.

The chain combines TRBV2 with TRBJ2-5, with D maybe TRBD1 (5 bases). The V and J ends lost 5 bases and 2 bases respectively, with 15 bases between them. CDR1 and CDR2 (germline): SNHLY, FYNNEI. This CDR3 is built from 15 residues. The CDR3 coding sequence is TGTGCCAGCAGTAAGGACAAGGCTGGTCAAGAGACCCAGTACTTC. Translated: CASSKDKAGQETQYF.

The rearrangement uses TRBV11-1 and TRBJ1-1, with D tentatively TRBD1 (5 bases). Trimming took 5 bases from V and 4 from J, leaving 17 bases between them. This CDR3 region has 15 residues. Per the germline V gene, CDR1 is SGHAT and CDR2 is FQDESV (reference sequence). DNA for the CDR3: TGTGCCAGCAGCCCGTCACAGGTTCCTGGCACTGAAGCTTTCTTT. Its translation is CASSPSQVPGTEAFF.

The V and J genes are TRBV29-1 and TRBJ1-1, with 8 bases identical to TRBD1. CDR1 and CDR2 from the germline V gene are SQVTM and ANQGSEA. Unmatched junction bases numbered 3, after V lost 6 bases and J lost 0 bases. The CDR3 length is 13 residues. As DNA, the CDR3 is TGCAGCGTGAGGGGACAGGTGAACACTGAAGCTTTCTTT. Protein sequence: CSVRGQVNTEAFF. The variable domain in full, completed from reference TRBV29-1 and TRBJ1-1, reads SAVISQKPSRDICQRGTSLTIQCQVDSQVTMMFWYRQQPGQSLTLIATANQGSEATYESGFVIDKFPISRPNLTFSTLTVSNMSPEDSSIYLCSVRGQVNTEAFFGQGTRLTVV.

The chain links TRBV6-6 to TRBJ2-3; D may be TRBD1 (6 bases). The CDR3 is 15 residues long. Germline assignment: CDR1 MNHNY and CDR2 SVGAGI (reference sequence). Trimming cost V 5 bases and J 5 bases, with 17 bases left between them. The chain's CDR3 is CASSTTGLLGDTQYF. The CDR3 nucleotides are TGTGCCAGCAGTACAACAGGGTTGTTAGGAGATACGCAGTATTTT.

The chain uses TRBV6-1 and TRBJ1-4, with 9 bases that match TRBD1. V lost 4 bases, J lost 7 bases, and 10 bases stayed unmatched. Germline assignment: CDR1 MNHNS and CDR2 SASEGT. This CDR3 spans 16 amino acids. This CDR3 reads CASSATSGTGIEKLFF. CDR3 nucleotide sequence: TGTGCCAGCAGTGCCACCTCCGGGACAGGGATTGAAAAACTGTTTTTT.

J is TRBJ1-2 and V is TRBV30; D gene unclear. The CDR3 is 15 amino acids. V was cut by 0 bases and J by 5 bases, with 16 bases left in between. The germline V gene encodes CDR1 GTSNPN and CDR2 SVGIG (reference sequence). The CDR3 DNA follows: TGTGCCTGGAGTGTACCGAGGGCTTCTGGGTATGGCTACACCTTC. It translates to CAWSVPRASGYGYTF.

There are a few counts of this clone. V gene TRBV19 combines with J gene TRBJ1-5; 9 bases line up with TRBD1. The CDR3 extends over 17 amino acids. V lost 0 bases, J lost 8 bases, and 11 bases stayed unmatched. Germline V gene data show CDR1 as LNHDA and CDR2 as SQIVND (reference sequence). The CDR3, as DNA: TGTGCCAGTAGTATAGATCTATACAGGGGGCTCGGAAAGCCCCAGCATTTT. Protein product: CASSIDLYRGLGKPQHF. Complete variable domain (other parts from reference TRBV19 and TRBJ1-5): DGGITQSPKYLFRKEGQNVTLSCEQNLNHDAMYWYRQDPGQGLRLIYYSQIVNDFQKGDIAEGYSVSREKKESFPLTVTSAQKNPTAFYLCASSIDLYRGLGKPQHFGDGTRLSIL.

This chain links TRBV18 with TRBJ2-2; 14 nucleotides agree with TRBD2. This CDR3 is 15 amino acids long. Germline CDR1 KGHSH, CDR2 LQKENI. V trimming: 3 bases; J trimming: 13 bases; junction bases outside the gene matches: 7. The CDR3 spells CASSPGTSGSSALFF. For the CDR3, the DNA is TGTGCCAGCTCACCCGGGACTAGCGGGAGTTCGGCGCTGTTTTTT.

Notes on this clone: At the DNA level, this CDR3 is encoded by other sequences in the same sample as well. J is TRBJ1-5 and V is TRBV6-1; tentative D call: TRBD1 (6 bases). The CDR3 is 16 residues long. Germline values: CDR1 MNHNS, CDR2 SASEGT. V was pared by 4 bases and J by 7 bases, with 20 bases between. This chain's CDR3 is CASSAPTGPVNQPQHF. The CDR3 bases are TGTGCCAGCAGTGCGCCGACAGGTCCAGTCAACCAGCCCCAGCATTTT.

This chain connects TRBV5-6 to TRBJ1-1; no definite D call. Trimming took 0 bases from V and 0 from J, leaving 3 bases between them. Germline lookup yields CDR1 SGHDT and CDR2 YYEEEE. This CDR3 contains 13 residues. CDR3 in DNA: TGTGCCAGCAGCTTGGTAATGAACACTGAAGCTTTCTTT. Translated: CASSLVMNTEAFF.

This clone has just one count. The CDR3 DNA follows: TGTGCCAGCAGTTCAGACAGGGGGTACACCGGGGAGCTGTTTTTT. Its translation: CASSSDRGYTGELFF. The chain has TRBV28 and TRBJ2-2; 9 positions match TRBD1. Trimming removed 4 bases from V and 3 bases from J; junction bases left unmatched: 3. This CDR3 has 15 amino acids. The V gene's germline CDR1 is MDHEN and CDR2 SYDVKM. Full variable domain (remainder filled in from reference TRBV28 and TRBJ2-2): DVKVTQSSRYLVKRTGEKVFLECVQDMDHENMFWYRQDPGLGLRLIYFSYDVKMKEKGDIPEGYSVSREKKERFSLILESASTNQTSMYLCASSSDRGYTGELFFGEGSRLTVL.

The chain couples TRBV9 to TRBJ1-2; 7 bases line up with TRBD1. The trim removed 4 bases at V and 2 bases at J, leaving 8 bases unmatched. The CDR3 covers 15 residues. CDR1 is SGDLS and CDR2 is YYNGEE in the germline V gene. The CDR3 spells CASSPQGDSNYGYTF. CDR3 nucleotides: TGTGCCAGCAGCCCGCAGGGGGACTCCAACTATGGCTACACCTTC.